This is a list of T cell receptor beta chains from one sample in a study of T cells in Graves' hyperthyroidism and ophthalmopathy. MiXCR, run by TCRdb on the multiplex PCR reads, gives a single entry per CDR3 protein. The table includes hundreds of thousands of distinct CDR3 sequences, about 45% detected once. Sequenced input: peripheral blood or thyroid tissue (not recorded which). These receptor sequences come from an adult man with Graves' disease, either hyperthyroidism or ophthalmopathy (not recorded which). Each CDR3 is given with its conserved first and last residue. The D gene is left open where the match is weak. Expanded clones get a size class; other rows say once, few or many, or leave the size out.

D	V	J	length	size	CDR3	DNA
TRBD1	TRBV7-3	TRBJ1-3	15	few	CASSWGQGSGNTIYF	TGTGCCAGCAGCTGGGGACAGGGGAGTGGAAACACCATATATTTT
TRBD1	TRBV19	TRBJ2-1	15	-	CASSIGTGPHNEQFF	TGTGCCAGTAGTATAGGGACAGGCCCTCACAATGAGCAGTTCTTC
-	TRBV6-6	TRBJ1-3	15	-	CASSDTRVSGNTIYF	TGTGCCAGCAGTGACACCAGGGTGTCCGGAAACACCATATATTTT
TRBD1	TRBV15	TRBJ2-5	12	once	CATSRAGQAQYF	TGTGCCACCAGCAGAGCGGGACAGGCCCAGTACTTC
-	TRBV7-2	TRBJ1-5	16	-	CASSLDAGGGNQPQHF	TGCGCCAGCAGCTTGGACGCTGGGGGTGGCAATCAGCCCCAGCATTTT
TRBD1	TRBV10-3	TRBJ1-6	18	-	CASRPSPGQGASSSPLHF	TGTGCCAGCAGGCCCAGCCCAGGACAGGGGGCATCGAGTTCACCCCTCCACTTT
TRBD1	TRBV25-1	TRBJ2-7	17	-	CASSFIPNRGSSYEQYF	TGTGCCAGCAGCTTCATACCGAACAGGGGGAGCTCCTACGAGCAGTACTTC
-	TRBV20-1	TRBJ1-2	13	few	CSAREAPGHFRSF	TGCAGTGCTAGAGAAGCACCGGGACACTTCAGGTCCTTC
-	TRBV2	TRBJ1-6	13	-	CASSSTQNSPLHF	TGTGCCAGCAGTTCGACTCAAAATTCACCCCTCCACTTT
-	TRBV10-3	TRBJ1-1	14	-	CAISQGQQNTEAFF	TGTGCCATCAGCCAAGGACAGCAGAACACTGAAGCTTTCTTT
-	TRBV7-2	TRBJ1-2	15	many	CASSLDPQGNYGYTF	TGTGCCAGCAGCTTAGACCCACAGGGCAACTATGGCTACACCTTC
-	TRBV7-8	TRBJ2-7	13	-	CASSPGANYEQYF	TGTGCCAGCTCACCAGGAGCGAACTACGAGCAGTACTTC
-	TRBV12-3/TRBV12-4	TRBJ1-6	15	few	CASSEWAGRGFTLHF	TGTGCCAGCAGTGAATGGGCCGGGAGGGGGTTCACCCTCCACTTT
-	TRBV9	TRBJ2-2	13	few	CASSPSPSGELFF	TGTGCCAGCAGCCCTAGCCCCTCCGGGGAGCTGTTTTTT
TRBD1	TRBV7-9	TRBJ2-5	16	-	CASSQGQGASEETQYF	TGTGCCAGCAGCCAGGGACAGGGAGCATCCGAAGAGACCCAGTACTTC
-	TRBV2	TRBJ2-5	14	-	CASSRTGRGETQYF	TGTGCCAGCAGCCGGACAGGGCGGGGGGAGACCCAGTACTTC
TRBD1	TRBV11-2	TRBJ1-6	16	many	CASSLAWDSRNSPLHF	TGTGCCAGCAGCTTAGCTTGGGACAGCCGTAATTCACCCCTCCACTTT
-	TRBV20-1	TRBJ2-2	10	-	CSARAGELFF	TGCAGTGCTAGAGCCGGGGAGCTGTTTTTT
-	TRBV7-9	TRBJ2-5	15	few	CASSHGRRAQETQYF	TGTGCCAGCAGCCATGGCAGGAGGGCACAAGAGACCCAGTACTTC
TRBD2	TRBV20-1	TRBJ2-2	13	-	CSFEREVTGELFF	TGCAGTTTCGAGCGGGAGGTCACCGGGGAGCTGTTTTTT
-	TRBV29-1	TRBJ1-2	18	many	CSVPPGPRKTWANYGYTF	TGCAGCGTTCCCCCAGGCCCGCGGAAGACCTGGGCTAACTATGGCTACACCTTC
-	TRBV19	TRBJ2-7	15	-	CASSPKGRHSYEQYF	TGTGCCAGTAGCCCCAAGGGGCGCCACTCCTACGAGCAGTACTTC
-	TRBV11-2	TRBJ1-4	14	-	CASSPSYGGEKLFF	TGTGCCAGCAGCCCCTCCTACGGGGGAGAAAAACTGTTTTTT
TRBD2	TRBV11-2	TRBJ2-5	17	few	CASSTHGQGLIQETQYF	TGTGCCAGCAGCACCCACGGGCAGGGACTAATACAAGAGACCCAGTACTTC
TRBD1	TRBV2	TRBJ2-7	13	-	CASRTQGAGEQYF	TGTGCCAGCAGGACCCAGGGGGCTGGCGAGCAGTACTTC
TRBD2	TRBV29-1	TRBJ2-7	12	many	CSALAGAYEQYF	TGCAGCGCCCTAGCGGGGGCCTACGAGCAGTACTTC
-	TRBV7-9	TRBJ2-5	14	once	CASSSTGDQETQYF	TGTGCCAGCAGCTCGACAGGAGACCAAGAGACCCAGTACTTC
-	TRBV29-1	TRBJ2-2	15	-	CSHRGPRLDTGELFF	TGCAGCCATAGGGGACCGCGGTTGGACACCGGGGAGCTGTTTTTT
-	TRBV5-1	TRBJ1-6	16	-	CASSLDSAGNNSPLHF	TGCGCCAGCAGCTTGGACAGTGCGGGAAACAATTCACCCCTCCACTTT
-	TRBV2	TRBJ1-2	16	few	CASSEFAIGLNYGYTF	TGTGCCAGCAGTGAATTCGCAATTGGGCTAAACTATGGCTACACCTTC
-	TRBV2	TRBJ1-1	13	-	CASSATTETEAFF	TGTGCCAGCAGTGCCACGACAGAGACTGAAGCTTTCTTT
-	TRBV12-3/TRBV12-4	TRBJ2-6	14	-	CASARLSGANVLTF	TGTGCCAGCGCAAGGCTCTCTGGGGCCAACGTCCTGACTTTC
TRBD1	TRBV7-9	TRBJ1-4	14	many	CASSLAGTAEKLFF	TGTGCCAGCAGCTTAGCCGGGACAGCTGAAAAACTGTTTTTT
-	TRBV12-3/TRBV12-4	TRBJ1-5	17	-	CASSLANWGRGNQPQHF	TGTGCCAGCAGTTTAGCGAATTGGGGCAGGGGCAATCAGCCCCAGCATTTT
-	TRBV6-6	TRBJ2-2	14	-	CASSEVRTTGELFF	TGTGCCAGCAGTGAAGTCCGCACAACCGGGGAGCTGTTTTTT
TRBD2	TRBV7-9	TRBJ2-1	17	-	CASSLGVGGSRYNEQFF	TGTGCCAGCAGCTTAGGCGTCGGGGGGTCTAGGTACAATGAGCAGTTCTTC
TRBD1	TRBV6-5	TRBJ1-5	15	-	CASSSRTGVGQPQHF	TGTGCCAGCAGTTCACGGACAGGGGTAGGACAGCCCCAGCATTTT
-	TRBV7-2	TRBJ1-1	15	-	CASSPRGSMSTEAFF	TGTGCCAGCAGCCCCAGGGGATCCATGAGTACTGAAGCTTTCTTT
TRBD1	TRBV29-1	TRBJ1-2	15	many	CSVEDRQGPHYGYTF	TGCAGCGTTGAAGATCGACAGGGGCCCCACTATGGCTACACCTTC
-	TRBV7-9	TRBJ1-5	14	once	CASSCWWGNQPQHF	TGTGCCAGCAGCTGCTGGTGGGGCAATCAGCCCCAGCATTTT
-	TRBV29-1	TRBJ2-2	13	many	CSGAGRNTGELFF	TGCAGCGGCGCGGGACGGAACACCGGGGAGCTGTTTTTT
-	TRBV19	TRBJ2-7	15	-	CASSTPKGSGYEQYF	TGTGCCAGTAGTACCCCTAAGGGGAGTGGCTACGAGCAGTACTTC
-	TRBV7-6	TRBJ1-4	16	few	CASSLSGRNVNEKLFF	TGTGCCAGCAGCTTATCTGGGCGGAATGTTAATGAAAAACTGTTTTTT
-	TRBV29-1	TRBJ2-7	13	-	CSHSRESPYEQYF	TGCAGCCACTCTAGGGAGTCCCCCTACGAGCAGTACTTC
-	TRBV5-1	TRBJ2-7	15	once	CASSFSGLGVHEQYF	TGCGCCAGCAGCTTTTCCGGGTTGGGAGTCCACGAGCAGTACTTC
-	TRBV7-6	TRBJ1-1	13	many	CASSLDENTEAFF	TGTGCCAGCAGCTTAGATGAGAACACTGAAGCTTTCTTT